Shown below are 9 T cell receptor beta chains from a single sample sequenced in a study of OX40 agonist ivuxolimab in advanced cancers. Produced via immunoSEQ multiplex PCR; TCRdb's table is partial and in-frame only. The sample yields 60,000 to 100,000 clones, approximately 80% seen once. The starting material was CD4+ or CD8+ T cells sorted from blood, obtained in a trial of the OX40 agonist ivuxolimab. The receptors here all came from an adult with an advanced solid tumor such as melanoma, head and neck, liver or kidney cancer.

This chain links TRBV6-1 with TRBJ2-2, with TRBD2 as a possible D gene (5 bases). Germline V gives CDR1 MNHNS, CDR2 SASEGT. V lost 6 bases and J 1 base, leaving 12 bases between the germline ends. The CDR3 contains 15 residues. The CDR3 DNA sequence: TGTGCCAGCAGGACTGTTGCGGGGAACACCGGGGAGCTGTTTTTT. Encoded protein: CASRTVAGNTGELFF.

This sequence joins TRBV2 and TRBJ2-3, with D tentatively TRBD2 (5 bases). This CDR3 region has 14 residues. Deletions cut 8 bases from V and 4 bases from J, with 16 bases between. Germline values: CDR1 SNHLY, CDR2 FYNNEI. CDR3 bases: TGTGCCAGCCGGGGAAGAGACGTCCCAGATACGCAGTATTTT. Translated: CASRGRDVPDTQYF.

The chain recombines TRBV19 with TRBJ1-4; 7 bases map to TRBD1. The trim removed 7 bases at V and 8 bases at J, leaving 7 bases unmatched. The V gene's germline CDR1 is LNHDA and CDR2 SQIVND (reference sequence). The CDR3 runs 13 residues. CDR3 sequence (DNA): TGTGCCAGTACCCCCAGGGGGGGAGAAAAACTGTTTTTT. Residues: CASTPRGGEKLFF. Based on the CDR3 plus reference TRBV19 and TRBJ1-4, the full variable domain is DGGITQSPKYLFRKEGQNVTLSCEQNLNHDAMYWYRQDPGQGLRLIYYSQIVNDFQKGDIAEGYSVSREKKESFPLTVTSAQKNPTAFYLCASTPRGGEKLFFGSGTQLSVL.

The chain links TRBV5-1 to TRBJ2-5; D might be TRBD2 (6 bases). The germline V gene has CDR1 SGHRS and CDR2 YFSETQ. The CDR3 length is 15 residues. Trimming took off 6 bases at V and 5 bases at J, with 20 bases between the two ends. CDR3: CASTRARLSGETQYF. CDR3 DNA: TGCGCCAGCACCAGAGCCCGATTAAGCGGGGAGACCCAGTACTTC. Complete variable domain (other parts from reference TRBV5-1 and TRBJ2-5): KAGVTQTPRYLIKTRGQQVTLSCSPISGHRSVSWYQQTPGQGLQFLFEYFSETQRNKGNFPGRFSGRQFSNSRSEMNVSTLELGDSALYLCASTRARLSGETQYFGPGTRLLVL.

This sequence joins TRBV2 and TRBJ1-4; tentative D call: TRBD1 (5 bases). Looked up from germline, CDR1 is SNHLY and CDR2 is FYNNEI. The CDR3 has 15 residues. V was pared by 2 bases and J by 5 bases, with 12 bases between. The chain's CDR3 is CASSEQGVGNEKLFF. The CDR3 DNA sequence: TGTGCCAGCAGTGAACAGGGAGTGGGGAATGAAAAACTGTTTTTT.

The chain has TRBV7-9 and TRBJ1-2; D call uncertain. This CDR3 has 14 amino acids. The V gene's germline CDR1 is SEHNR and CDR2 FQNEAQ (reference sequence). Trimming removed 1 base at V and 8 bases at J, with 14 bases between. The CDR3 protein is CASSLGEAKRGYTF. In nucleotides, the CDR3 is TGTGCCAGCAGCTTAGGGGAAGCCAAAAGGGGCTACACCTTC.

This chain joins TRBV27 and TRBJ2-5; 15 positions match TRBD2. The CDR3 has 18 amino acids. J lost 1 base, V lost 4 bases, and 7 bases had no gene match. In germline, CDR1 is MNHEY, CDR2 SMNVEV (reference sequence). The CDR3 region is CASSSGLAGGGAQETQYF. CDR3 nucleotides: TGTGCCAGCAGTTCCGGACTAGCGGGAGGGGGGGCCCAAGAGACCCAGTACTTC.

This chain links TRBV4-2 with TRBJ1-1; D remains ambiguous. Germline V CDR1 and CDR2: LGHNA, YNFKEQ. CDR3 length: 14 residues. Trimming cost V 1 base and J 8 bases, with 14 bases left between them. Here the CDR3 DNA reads TGTGCCAGCAGCCAAGGAGTGTCGCCCCAGGAAGCTTTCTTT. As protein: CASSQGVSPQEAFF.

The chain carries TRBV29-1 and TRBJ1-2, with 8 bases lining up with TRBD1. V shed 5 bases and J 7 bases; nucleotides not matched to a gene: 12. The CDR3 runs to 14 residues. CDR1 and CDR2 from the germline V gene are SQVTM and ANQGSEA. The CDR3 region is CSVQRGQGISGYTF. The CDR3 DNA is TGCAGCGTTCAAAGAGGACAGGGAATAAGTGGCTACACCTTC.